These 22 T cell receptor beta chains were sequenced from one sample in a study of OX40 agonist ivuxolimab in advanced cancers. The protocol was immunoSEQ multiplex PCR, while the TCRdb copy is restricted to in-frame clones and leaves out a portion. The top ten clones hold 1.5% to 2% of a sample with tens of thousands of clones, 87% of them seen once. Sequences were derived from CD4+ or CD8+ T cells sorted from blood, sampled in a trial of the OX40 agonist ivuxolimab. The source is an adult with an advanced solid tumor such as melanoma, head and neck, liver or kidney cancer.

CDR3 nucleotides: TGTGCCAGCAAGTCTGGGGCCAACGTCCTGACTTTC. Translation: CASKSGANVLTF. This rearrangement joins TRBV2 to TRBJ2-6; D is unclear. Germline loops: CDR1 SNHLY, CDR2 FYNNEI. This CDR3 has 12 residues. The V gene lost 7 bases and the J gene lost 1 base, with 2 bases spanning the gap.

The chain carries TRBV5-1 and TRBJ2-3, with TRBD2 identical over 8 bases. The CDR3 contains 16 residues. With V trimmed by 4 bases and J by 0 bases, 7 bases remained unmatched. The germline CDR1 and CDR2 sequences are SGHRS and YFSETQ. Here the CDR3 DNA reads TGCGCCAGCAGCGTTACTAGCGGTACTAGCACAGATACGCAGTATTTT. Protein: CASSVTSGTSTDTQYF.

V is TRBV29-1 and J is TRBJ2-2; D is perhaps TRBD1 or TRBD2 (5 bases each). There are 13 residues in the CDR3. Trimming pared 4 bases from V and 6 bases from J, leaving 12 bases between. Germline CDR1 is SQVTM and CDR2 is ANQGSEA. In DNA, the CDR3 is TGCAGCGTTGTTGGGACGGGGCCCGGGGAGCTGTTTTTT. It encodes CSVVGTGPGELFF.

In this sample, this clone turned up a few times. The genes are TRBV7-9 and TRBJ1-2; 9 nucleotides align to TRBD1. The V segment lost 5 bases and the J segment 7 bases; nucleotides outside the gene matches: 5. CDR1 SEHNR and CDR2 FQNEAQ come from the germline V gene (reference sequence). The CDR3 has 13 amino acids. CDR3 nucleotide sequence: TGTGCCAGCAGCATGGGACAGGGTAGTGGCTACACCTTC. The encoded protein is CASSMGQGSGYTF.

The rearrangement uses TRBV7-4 and TRBJ1-4; 10 nucleotides align to TRBD1. V was clipped by 0 bases and J by 2 bases; unmatched bases: 6. Germline values: CDR1 SGHVT, CDR2 SQSDAQ. CDR3 size: 18 residues. CDR3 DNA: TGTGCCAGCAGCTTAGCGGGACAGGGGTACGTTACTAATGAAAAACTGTTTTTT. Its protein product is CASSLAGQGYVTNEKLFF.

The CDR3 here is CATGAEGDTQYF. Here the CDR3 DNA reads TGTGCCACGGGAGCCGAAGGCGATACGCAGTATTTT. This rearrangement joins TRBV7-9 to TRBJ2-3, with D possibly TRBD2 on 6 matching bases. Per germline, CDR1 SEHNR and CDR2 FQNEAQ (reference sequence). This CDR3 has 12 amino acids. The V gene lost 10 bases and the J gene lost 6 bases, with 14 bases spanning the gap.

The chain uses TRBV27 and TRBJ2-3; D may match TRBD1 or TRBD2 (6 bases each). The V end was cut by 2 bases, the J end by 3 bases, with 15 bases between. The CDR3 totals 16 residues. In germline, CDR1 is MNHEY, CDR2 SMNVEV (reference sequence). Here the CDR3 reads CASSLQGRKWTDTQYF. CDR3 in DNA: TGTGCCAGCAGTTTACAGGGGAGGAAGTGGACAGATACGCAGTATTTT.

J is TRBJ2-5 and V is TRBV27; a weak D match, TRBD2 (7 bases). The end of the DNA fits TRBJ2-7 better, so the J call may be wrong. The CDR3 consists of 15 residues. CDR1 and CDR2 (germline): MNHEY, SMNVEV (reference sequence). CDR3 sequence: CASSFSRGARYEQYF. As DNA, the CDR3 is TGTGCCAGCAGTTTTTCTCGGGGGGCTCGCTACGAGCAGTACTTC.

The chain recombines TRBV6-1 with TRBJ2-5; D remains unclear. The CDR3 runs to 14 residues. Germline CDR1 reads MNHNS; CDR2 reads SASEGT. Trimming took 4 bases from V and 2 from J, leaving 11 bases between them. DNA for the CDR3: TGTGCCAGCAGTGTCACACGTCTGCAAGAGACCCAGTACTTC. Its translation is CASSVTRLQETQYF.

The rearrangement joins TRBV5-6 to TRBJ2-5; D could derive from TRBD1 or TRBD2 (6 bases each). Trimming removed 4 bases at V and 5 bases at J, with 12 bases between. CDR3 length: 13 amino acids. Germline lookup yields CDR1 SGHDT and CDR2 YYEEEE. CDR3 region: CASSRGLGETQYF. The DNA of the CDR3 is TGTGCCAGCAGCCGGGGGCTGGGGGAGACCCAGTACTTC.

The V and J genes are TRBV5-4 and TRBJ1-2; 8 positions agree with TRBD1. Per the germline V gene, CDR1 is SGHNT and CDR2 is YYREEE (reference sequence). The CDR3 loop spans 16 amino acids. The ends lost 4 bases at V and 2 bases at J; junction bases unmatched: 10. The CDR3 DNA follows: TGTGCCAGCAGCGCAGATCCGGGACAGGCGAACTATGGCTACACCTTC. Residues: CASSADPGQANYGYTF.

The chain combines TRBV27 with TRBJ1-2, with 9 bases fitting TRBD1. The junction had 4 bases not matched to a gene; V was cut back by 6 bases and J by 2 bases. CDR3 length: 14 amino acids. Germline CDR1 and CDR2: MNHEY and SMNVEV (reference sequence). CDR3 nucleotide sequence: TGTGCCAGCAGGACAGGGGGTGGGAACTATGGCTACACCTTC. Translating it yields CASRTGGGNYGYTF.

This chain uses TRBV6-1 with TRBJ2-1, with 8 nucleotides matching TRBD2. CDR3 length: 16 amino acids. Looked up from germline, CDR1 is MNHNS and CDR2 is SASEGT. Trimming at V came to 3 bases and at J to 4 bases, leaving 8 bases not matched to a gene. The CDR3 sequence: CASSEESGGTYNEQFF. The CDR3 DNA is TGTGCCAGCAGTGAGGAAAGCGGGGGTACGTACAATGAGCAGTTCTTC.

This clone appeared many times. Within the sample, other DNA sequences also encode this same CDR3. This chain connects TRBV2 to TRBJ2-5; D gene ambiguous. Trimming left V 6 bases short and J 3 bases short, with 5 bases between. This CDR3 has 11 residues. The germline gives CDR1 SNHLY, CDR2 FYNNEI. The CDR3 DNA reads TGTGCCAGCAGAAAGGAAGAGACCCAGTACTTC. This encodes CASRKEETQYF. Using reference TRBV2 and TRBJ2-5 for the parts outside the CDR3, the full variable domain is EPEVTQTPSHQVTQMGQEVILRCVPISNHLYFYWYRQILGQKVEFLVSFYNNEISEKSEIFDDQFSVERPDGSNFTLKIRSTKLEDSAMYFCASRKEETQYFGPGTRLLVL.

The CDR3 DNA reads TGTGCCAGCTCACCACGTCCCACGGGAGACTCGTCTGGGGCCAACGTCCTGACTTTC. Its protein product is CASSPRPTGDSSGANVLTF. The chain is built from TRBV18 and TRBJ2-6, with a tentative D call TRBD2 (6 bases). This CDR3 has 19 amino acids. In germline, CDR1 is KGHSH, CDR2 LQKENI. The germline V and J ends were trimmed by 1 base and 1 base, with 17 bases remaining between them.

In this sample, this clone turned up a few times. V is TRBV18 and J is TRBJ2-7; 9 bases match TRBD1. V shed 6 bases and J 2 bases; nucleotides not matched to a gene: 5. This CDR3 is built from 14 residues. From germline, CDR1 is KGHSH and CDR2 LQKENI. The CDR3 sequence is CASSPGTGTYEQYF. For the CDR3, the DNA is TGTGCCAGCTCCCCCGGGACAGGGACCTACGAGCAGTACTTC.

The rearrangement links TRBV11-2 to TRBJ2-5; D gene ambiguous. CDR3 length: 11 amino acids. CDR1 is SGHAT and CDR2 is FQNNGV in the germline V gene. Trimming cost V 1 base and J 5 bases, with 2 bases left between them. The CDR3 reads CASSLVETQYF. CDR3 DNA: TGTGCCAGCAGCTTAGTGGAGACCCAGTACTTC.

This chain connects TRBV4-2 to TRBJ2-3, with D possibly TRBD2 on 6 matching bases. The V end was cut by 0 bases, the J end by 5 bases, with 9 bases between. Germline V gene lookup returns CDR1 LGHNA and CDR2 YNFKEQ. The length of the CDR3 is 14 residues. CDR3 amino acids: CASSQELGGDTQYF. CDR3 bases: TGTGCCAGCAGCCAAGAGCTCGGGGGAGATACGCAGTATTTT.

The J gene is TRBJ2-5, the V gene TRBV15; 8 nucleotides line up with TRBD2. Unmatched junction bases numbered 6, after V lost 5 bases and J lost 1 base. Germline values: CDR1 LNHNV, CDR2 YYDKDF (reference sequence). The CDR3 is made up of 15 amino acids. As DNA, the CDR3 is TGTGCCACCAGCGCCCTCGGGGGGGCCCAAGAGACCCAGTACTTC. This codes for CATSALGGAQETQYF.

The chain joins TRBV19 to TRBJ2-1; D remains ambiguous. The germline CDR1 and CDR2 sequences are LNHDA and SQIVND (reference sequence). Deletions cut 4 bases from V and 2 bases from J, with 6 bases between. The CDR3 contains 13 residues. The CDR3 DNA follows: TGTGCCAGTAGTAGGCAGACCTACAATGAGCAGTTCTTC. Protein product: CASSRQTYNEQFF.

V usage is TRBV27 and J usage is TRBJ1-6; 7 nucleotides align to TRBD1. J was trimmed by 0 bases and V by 7 bases; bases with no gene match: 6. The CDR3 covers 16 residues. In germline, CDR1 is MNHEY, CDR2 SMNVEV (reference sequence). In DNA, the CDR3 is TGTGCCAGCACCCCGACAGGGAGCTCCTATAATTCACCCCTCCACTTT. This codes for CASTPTGSSYNSPLHF.

The J gene is TRBJ2-7, the V gene TRBV20-1; D is undetermined. V gave up 0 bases and J gave up 12 bases, with 12 bases separating them. Germline loops: CDR1 DFQATT, CDR2 SNEGSKA (reference sequence). The CDR3 extends over 11 amino acids. The CDR3 protein is CSARDRSRPYF. The CDR3 coding sequence is TGCAGTGCTAGAGATCGGTCCCGTCCGTACTTC.